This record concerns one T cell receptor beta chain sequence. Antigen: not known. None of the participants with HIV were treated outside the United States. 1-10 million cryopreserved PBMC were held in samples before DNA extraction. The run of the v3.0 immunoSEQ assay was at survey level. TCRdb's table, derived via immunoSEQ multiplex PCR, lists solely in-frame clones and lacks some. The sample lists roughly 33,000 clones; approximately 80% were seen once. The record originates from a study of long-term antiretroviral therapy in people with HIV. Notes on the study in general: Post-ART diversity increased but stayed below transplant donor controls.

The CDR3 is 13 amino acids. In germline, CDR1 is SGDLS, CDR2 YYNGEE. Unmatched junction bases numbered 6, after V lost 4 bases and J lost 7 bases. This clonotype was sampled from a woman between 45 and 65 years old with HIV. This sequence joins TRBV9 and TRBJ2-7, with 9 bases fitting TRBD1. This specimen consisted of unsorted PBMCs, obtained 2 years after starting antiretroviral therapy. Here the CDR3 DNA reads TGTGCCAGCAGCCCCATGACAGGGGGTGAGCAGTACTTC. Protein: CASSPMTGGEQYF.